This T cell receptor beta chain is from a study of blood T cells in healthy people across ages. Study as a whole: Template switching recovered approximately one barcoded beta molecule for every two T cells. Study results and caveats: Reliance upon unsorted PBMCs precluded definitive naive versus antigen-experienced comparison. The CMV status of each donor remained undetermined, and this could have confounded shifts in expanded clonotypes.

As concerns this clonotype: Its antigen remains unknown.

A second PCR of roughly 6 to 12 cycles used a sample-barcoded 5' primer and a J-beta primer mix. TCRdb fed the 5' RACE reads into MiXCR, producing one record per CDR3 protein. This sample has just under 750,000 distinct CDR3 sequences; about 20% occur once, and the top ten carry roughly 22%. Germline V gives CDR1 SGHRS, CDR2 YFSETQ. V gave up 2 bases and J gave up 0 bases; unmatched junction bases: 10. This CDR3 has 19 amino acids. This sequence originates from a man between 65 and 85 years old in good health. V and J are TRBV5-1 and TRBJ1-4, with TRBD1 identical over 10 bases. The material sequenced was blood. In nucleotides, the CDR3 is TGCGCCAGCAGCTTCACCGACAGGGGGCTTGCATCAACTAATGAAAAACTGTTTTTT. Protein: CASSFTDRGLASTNEKLFF.